One and the same sample provided the 15 T cell receptor beta chains below, sequenced in a study of neurological immune-mediated disorders (dated by TCRdb to about 2019). Library preparation employed 5' RACE. The instrument was an Illumina HiSeq 2500. TCRdb reran the public reads through fastp at Q25 and MiXCR, keeping productive beta chains. All rows with the same CDR3 protein become a single entry with the most common DNA and genes. This sample has 45,000 to 55,000 distinct CDR3 sequences in its table, and less than 4% of those were observed once. The ten top clones hold approximately 5.9% of the sample. Material for sequencing was PBMCs. The receptors here all came from a man aged 60 to 69 with multiple sclerosis.

This clonotype was counted ten times or more. The chain is built from TRBV20-1 and TRBJ1-1; D might be TRBD1 (5 bases). Trimming removed 3 bases from V and 1 base from J, with 9 bases in between. CDR3 length: 13 amino acids. Germline-derived CDR1 and CDR2 are DFQATT and SNEGSKA (reference sequence). Written as DNA, the CDR3 is TGCAGTGCTAGGCCAGGGTGGAACACTGAAGCTTTCTTT. It is translated as CSARPGWNTEAFF.

This clonotype was recorded at least ten times. The CDR3 region has the DNA TGTGCCAGCCCGGGATTCCGAGTGGAAAACATTCAGTACTTC. Translating gives CASPGFRVENIQYF. V gene TRBV10-3 combines with J gene TRBJ2-4, with TRBD2 as a possible D gene (5 bases). Germline V gene sequence: CDR1 ENHRY, CDR2 SYGVKD. Trimming pared 10 bases from V and 5 bases from J, leaving 18 bases between. The CDR3 runs 14 residues.

This clonotype was counted at least ten times. This chain uses TRBV20-1 with TRBJ2-7; D unresolved. V lost 4 bases, J lost 2 bases, and 15 bases lay in between. Germline V lookup: CDR1 DFQATT, CDR2 SNEGSKA (reference sequence). The CDR3 loop spans 14 amino acids. CDR3 in amino acids: CSAKLPVNAYEQYF. CDR3 sequence (DNA): TGCAGTGCTAAGTTGCCCGTGAACGCCTACGAGCAGTACTTC.

This clonotype was seen ten or more times. In nucleotides, the CDR3 is TGTGCCAGCGGGGGTTATTCAAACTCTGAAGCTTTCTTT. Translation: CASGGYSNSEAFF. The chain uses TRBV27 and TRBJ1-1; D might be TRBD1 (5 bases). The CDR3 runs to 13 residues. Trimming removed 8 bases from V and 6 bases from J, with 16 bases in between. Germline-derived CDR1 and CDR2 are MNHEY and SMNVEV (reference sequence).

Many counts were recorded for this clonotype. The chain links TRBV20-1 to TRBJ1-4; D is possibly TRBD1 (5 bases). Trimming cost V 5 bases and J 7 bases, with 11 bases left between them. The CDR3 has 12 residues. The germline CDR1 and CDR2 sequences are DFQATT and SNEGSKA (reference sequence). The CDR3 coding sequence is TGCAGTGCTGGGGACCGGATTGAAAAACTGTTTTTT. This codes for CSAGDRIEKLFF.

This clonotype was detected many times. CDR3 loop: CASSYEGLDGYTF. The DNA for the CDR3 is TGTGCCAGCAGTTACGAGGGCTTGGATGGCTACACCTTC. The chain recombines TRBV6-5 with TRBJ1-2, with no clear D. The CDR3 extends over 13 amino acids. Germline values: CDR1 MNHEY, CDR2 SVGAGI. Trimming took 2 bases from V and 6 from J, leaving 10 bases between them.

There are many counts of this clonotype. V is TRBV29-1 and J is TRBJ2-5; D gene uncertain. The CDR3 length is 13 residues. With 4 bases removed from V and 0 bases from J, the gap between germline ends came to 9 bases. Germline V gives CDR1 SQVTM, CDR2 ANQGSEA. CDR3 in amino acids: CSVATTYQETQYF. The CDR3 DNA sequence: TGCAGCGTTGCGACGACCTACCAAGAGACCCAGTACTTC.

This clonotype was picked up many times. The gene calls are TRBV7-9 and TRBJ1-2, with D unresolved. The CDR3 has 14 residues. Germline V CDR1 and CDR2: SEHNR, FQNEAQ (reference sequence). The germline V and J ends were trimmed by 8 bases and 5 bases, with 18 bases remaining between them. CDR3 protein: CASGTRETGYGYTF. The CDR3 region has the DNA TGTGCCAGCGGCACACGGGAGACTGGATATGGCTACACCTTC.

By share, this clonotype ranks as medium-sized. The chain recombines TRBV3-1 with TRBJ2-7, with no clear D. Germline CDR1 and CDR2: LGHDT and YNNKEL (reference sequence). This CDR3 is built from 15 residues. V was cut by 1 base and J by 4 bases, with 14 bases left in between. CDR3 DNA sequence: TGTGCCAGCAGCCAAGCCTACTTTCTCGGGTACGAGCAGTACTTC. This sequence encodes CASSQAYFLGYEQYF.

This clonotype was recorded at least ten times. The rearrangement uses TRBV5-1 and TRBJ2-3; 15 nucleotides align to TRBD2. The V gene's germline CDR1 is SGHRS and CDR2 YFSETQ. The length of the CDR3 is 19 residues. Trimming removed 2 bases from V and 5 bases from J; junction bases left unmatched: 12. The CDR3 spells CASSFSGGLAGGPGDTQYF. The CDR3, as DNA: TGCGCCAGCAGCTTCTCCGGCGGACTAGCGGGGGGGCCAGGAGATACGCAGTATTTT.

Many counts were recorded for this clonotype. This rearrangement joins TRBV28 to TRBJ2-1; TRBD2 matches at 8 bases. With V trimmed by 4 bases and J by 5 bases, 7 bases remained unmatched. This CDR3 region has 15 residues. Per the germline V gene, CDR1 is MDHEN and CDR2 is SYDVKM. The CDR3 loop reads CASSYGGLVNNEQFF. The CDR3 DNA reads as TGTGCCAGCAGTTACGGGGGACTAGTCAACAATGAGCAGTTCTTC.

This clonotype has ten or more counts. This chain links TRBV12-3 or TRBV12-4 with TRBJ2-7, with D possibly matching TRBD1 (6 bases). V dropped 6 bases and J dropped 4 bases, with 13 bases sitting between them. This CDR3 contains 13 residues. The CDR3 sequence: CASRETGRYEQYF. CDR3 DNA: TGTGCCAGCAGGGAGACAGGCCGATACGAGCAGTACTTC.

This clonotype was seen repeatedly, ten times or more. This rearrangement joins TRBV5-5 to TRBJ1-1; 8 positions agree with TRBD1. Germline-derived CDR1 and CDR2 are SGHKS and YYEKEE (reference sequence). The junction had 9 bases not matched to a gene; V was cut back by 5 bases and J by 3 bases. This CDR3 contains 15 residues. DNA of the CDR3: TGTGCCAGCAGTACTACAGGGGGACGGTACACTGAAGCTTTCTTT. Protein: CASSTTGGRYTEAFF.

This clonotype was seen ten or more times. This chain connects TRBV5-1 to TRBJ1-1; 9 bases agree with TRBD1. V gave up 0 bases and J gave up 7 bases; unmatched junction bases: 7. CDR1 and CDR2 from the germline V gene are SGHRS and YFSETQ. The CDR3 covers 15 residues. The CDR3 DNA reads as TGCGCCAGCAGCTTGGCAGGGGGACAGGGAGGTGAAGCTTTCTTT. It translates to CASSLAGGQGGEAFF.

The sample holds many counts of this clonotype. The gene calls are TRBV12-3 or TRBV12-4 and TRBJ2-3, with 10 bases fitting TRBD2. The length of the CDR3 is 16 residues. The ends lost 2 bases at V and 5 bases at J; junction bases unmatched: 7. The CDR3 region has the DNA TGTGCCAGCAGTTTACCGGCTAGCGGGGGTGGAGATACGCAGTATTTT. Protein: CASSLPASGGGDTQYF.